This T cell receptor gamma chain was captured by sequencing in a study of γδ T cells in repeated Plasmodium falciparum infection. Study as a whole: Malaria-naive adults were infected with P. falciparum NF54 four times over around 600 days. Broader study findings: Many TCRgamma sequences overlapped between individuals in stable Vgamma9/Vdelta2+ repertoires. Compared with Australian children, Malian Vdelta2-negative repertoires seemed more clonal, less diverse, less shared.

TCRdb re-processed the multiplex PCR reads using CATT. The sample includes approximately 32,000 gamma-chain clones, 1.4% of them seen just once. This clone was seen at least ten times. Its antigen remains unidentified. Other DNA sequences from this sample encode an identical CDR3 as well. The germline V gene has CDR1 EGSNGY and CDR2 YDSYNSKV. There are 15 residues in the CDR3. Trimming at V came to 1 base and at J to 0 bases, leaving 2 bases not matched to a gene. Vgamma9/Vdelta2+ and Vdelta2-negative gammadelta T cells were flow-sorted from PBMC for bulk sequencing. The J gene is TRGJP2, the V gene TRGV2. Material: gamma-delta T cells from blood. The sequence derives from a pool of human donors (malaria-infected and uninfected, not separated). The CDR3, as DNA: TGTGCCACCTGGGACGGACATAGTAGTGATTGGATCAAGACGTTT. Its protein product is CATWDGHSSDWIKTF.